The 14 T cell receptor beta chains listed next were all sequenced from one sample in a study of cytomegalovirus exposure and HLA in healthy donors. Assay: immunoSEQ multiplex PCR; the TCRdb copy retains only in-frame clones and omits some. This table has about 120,000 clones, about 91% appearing once. The specimen was PBMCs. Receptor source: a man aged 18 to 30 in good health and CMV-seronegative.

In regard to this clone: At the DNA level, this CDR3 is encoded by other sequences in the same sample as well. The chain links TRBV9 to TRBJ2-3; 9 bases are a match to TRBD2. J was trimmed by 3 bases and V by 2 bases; bases with no gene match: 1. Per the germline V gene, CDR1 is SGDLS and CDR2 is YYNGEE. The CDR3 runs 14 residues. In nucleotides, the CDR3 is TGTGCCAGCAGCGTGAGCGGGGGGACAGATACGCAGTATTTT. This gives the protein CASSVSGGTDTQYF.

This clone appeared a few times. CDR3 nucleotide sequence: TGCAGCGTTGACGGGAGGGTCTCCTACAATGAGCAGTTCTTC. Translating it yields CSVDGRVSYNEQFF. The chain has TRBV29-1 and TRBJ2-1; 8 bases agree with TRBD2. Looked up from germline, CDR1 is SQVTM and CDR2 is ANQGSEA. The CDR3 spans 14 residues. V lost 3 bases and J lost 0; bases outside the gene matches: 1.

The chain carries TRBV9 and TRBJ2-3; tentatively, D is TRBD1 (6 bases). The CDR3 length is 16 residues. V dropped 0 bases and J dropped 2 bases, with 13 bases sitting between them. Germline V CDR1 and CDR2: SGDLS, YYNGEE. CDR3 DNA sequence: TGTGCCAGCAGCGTAGAAACAGGGTGGGCCACAGATACGCAGTATTTT. Its translation is CASSVETGWATDTQYF. The variable domain in full, with the rest retrieved from reference TRBV9 and TRBJ2-3, is DSGVTQTPKHLITATGQRVTLRCSPRSGDLSVYWYQQSLDQGLQFLIQYYNGEERAKGNILERFSAQQFPDLHSELNLSSLELGDSALYFCASSVETGWATDTQYFGPGTRLTVL.

The rearrangement uses TRBV7-7 and TRBJ2-1, with 8 bases aligning to TRBD2. Germline-derived CDR1 and CDR2 are SSHAT and FNYEAQ (reference sequence). This CDR3 contains 15 residues. J lost 4 bases, V lost 5 bases, and 7 bases had no gene match. The CDR3 spells CASSRSGSSYNEQFF. The CDR3, as DNA: TGTGCCAGCAGCCGGAGCGGGAGTTCTTACAATGAGCAGTTCTTC.

V and J are TRBV10-2 and TRBJ2-7, with D perhaps matching TRBD2 (6 bases). CDR1 and CDR2 from the germline V gene are WSHSY and SAAADI. V was shortened by 3 bases and J by 1 base, with 16 bases between the two germline ends. The CDR3 extends over 16 amino acids. CDR3 in DNA: TGCGCCAGCAGTGATTTTGGGTTAGCGGTATCCTACGAGCAGTACTTC. This sequence encodes CASSDFGLAVSYEQYF.

This clone was detected a few times. The rearrangement uses TRBV7-2 and TRBJ2-7; D unresolved. CDR1 SGHTA and CDR2 FQGNSA come from the germline V gene. The CDR3 totals 15 residues. The V and J ends lost 1 base and 3 bases respectively, with 13 bases between them. Written as DNA, the CDR3 is TGTGCCAGCAGCTTAGTTCCCGACATATACTACGAGCAGTACTTC. It codes for CASSLVPDIYYEQYF.

This sequence joins TRBV11-2 and TRBJ1-1; D gene ambiguous. V lost 5 bases to trimming and J lost 1 base, with 14 bases between them. This CDR3 has 15 amino acids. Germline-derived CDR1 and CDR2 are SGHAT and FQNNGV. CDR3 DNA sequence: TGTGCCAGCAGCCGAAGAGCCCTCGGGAACACTGAAGCTTTCTTT. It specifies CASSRRALGNTEAFF.

This clone was counted only a few times. The V gene is TRBV10-3, the J gene TRBJ2-1, with 14 positions matching TRBD2. V was pared by 10 bases and J by 6 bases, with 8 bases of the junction left unmatched. The CDR3 has 15 amino acids. Germline CDR1 ENHRY, CDR2 SYGVKD. CDR3: CATQGLAGVTNEQFF. CDR3 in DNA: TGTGCCACACAGGGACTAGCGGGAGTTACCAATGAGCAGTTCTTC.

The gene calls are TRBV5-1 and TRBJ2-2; D perhaps matches TRBD2 (5 bases). Trimming pared 6 bases from V and 6 bases from J, leaving 18 bases between. There are 15 residues in the CDR3. Germline values: CDR1 SGHRS, CDR2 YFSETQ. Written as DNA, the CDR3 is TGCGCCAGCACCCCGATCGGGCTAGCCCCCGGGGAGCTGTTTTTT. Amino acids: CASTPIGLAPGELFF.

The CDR3 here is CASSSTGTGGWNIQYF. The CDR3 coding sequence is TGTGCCAGCAGCTCGACCGGGACAGGGGGCTGGAACATTCAGTACTTC. The J gene is TRBJ2-4, the V gene TRBV11-2; 12 bases fit TRBD1. The CDR3 extends over 16 amino acids. V was pared by 4 bases and J by 7 bases, with 8 bases of the junction left unmatched. Germline V gene lookup returns CDR1 SGHAT and CDR2 FQNNGV.

V is TRBV5-6 and J is TRBJ1-1; 7 positions agree with TRBD1. The CDR3 covers 18 residues. Germline values: CDR1 SGHDT, CDR2 YYEEEE. The V segment lost 3 bases and the J segment 5 bases; nucleotides outside the gene matches: 19. The CDR3, as DNA: TGTGCCAGCAGCTCCTATGCTGAAGGGGGCGCAGGAGAAACTGAAGCTTTCTTT. Translating gives CASSSYAEGGAGETEAFF.

In regard to this clone: A much larger clone differs from this one at a single base, so this may be a read error. This chain joins TRBV7-7 and TRBJ2-1; 14 bases are shared with TRBD2. J lost 7 bases, V lost 1 base, and 0 bases had no gene match. Germline V lookup: CDR1 SSHAT, CDR2 FNYEAQ (reference sequence). This CDR3 is 15 amino acids long. In DNA, the CDR3 is TGTGCCAGCAGCTTAGGGACTAGCGGGGGGAATGAGCAGTTCTTC. It yields the protein CASSLGTSGGNEQFF.

V and J are TRBV7-9 and TRBJ2-7, with 9 bases that match TRBD1. The CDR3 extends over 16 amino acids. In germline, CDR1 is SEHNR, CDR2 FQNEAQ (reference sequence). With V trimmed by 1 base and J by 4 bases, 8 bases remained unmatched. The CDR3 sequence: CASSLGTGTGRYEQYF. The CDR3 DNA reads as TGTGCCAGCAGCTTAGGCACCGGGACAGGGCGATACGAGCAGTACTTC.

The rearrangement uses TRBV19 and TRBJ2-2; D perhaps matches TRBD1 (5 bases). Per the germline V gene, CDR1 is LNHDA and CDR2 is SQIVND (reference sequence). The CDR3 totals 15 residues. With 3 bases removed from V and 4 bases from J, the gap between germline ends came to 12 bases. CDR3 loop: CASSMWGTFTGELFF. The CDR3 DNA is TGTGCCAGTAGTATGTGGGGCACCTTCACCGGGGAGCTGTTTTTT.